The source of this T cell receptor (beta chain) is a study of blood T cell repertoires in COVID-19. TCRdb's copy holds only in-frame clones and misses some; the assay was immunoSEQ multiplex PCR. The sample lists hundreds of thousands of clones, approximately 84% seen once, with approximately 2.2% in the top ten. CDR1 is PRHDT and CDR2 is FYEKMQ in the germline V gene (reference sequence). The CDR3 covers 16 residues. V was pared by 4 bases and J by 4 bases, with 9 bases of the junction left unmatched. This TCR was sampled from a woman in her 30s who had recovered from COVID-19. The chain couples TRBV13 to TRBJ1-1; 10 bases agree with TRBD1. The sample comprised peripheral blood. The CDR3 DNA reads as TGTGCCAGCAGCTCCGGTGGGGACAGGGGCATCACTGAAGCTTTCTTT. Amino acids: CASSSGGDRGITEAFF.